The rows below give T cell receptor beta chains drawn from one sample of a study of blood T cell repertoires in COVID-19. The repertoire was sequenced with immunoSEQ multiplex PCR; TCRdb's copy has only in-frame clones and lacks some. The sample includes some 89,000 clones, about nine tenths of them seen just once. The sample comprised peripheral blood. Source of these receptors: a man in his fifties or sixties with acute or convalescent COVID-19. Each CDR3 is given with its conserved first and last residue. A D gene is named only where the DNA matches it firmly. Rows give clone size only sometimes, using once, few, many, or a class for an expanded clone.

abundance: few; d_gene: NA; v_gene: TRBV7-9; j_gene: TRBJ1-1; CDR3aa: CASRHSGSTEAFF; CDR3nt: TGTGCCAGCAGGCATTCCGGGAGCACTGAAGCTTTCTTT
abundance: NA; d_gene: NA; v_gene: TRBV29-1; j_gene: TRBJ2-3; CDR3aa: CSVELTGRTDTQYF; CDR3nt: TGCAGCGTCGAGCTGACAGGGAGGACAGATACGCAGTATTTT
abundance: NA; d_gene: TRBD1; v_gene: TRBV6-5; j_gene: TRBJ1-2; CDR3aa: CASSLQGVNGYTF; CDR3nt: TGTGCCAGCAGTCTACAGGGGGTAAATGGCTACACCTTC
abundance: NA; d_gene: TRBD1; v_gene: TRBV5-5; j_gene: TRBJ1-2; CDR3aa: CASSGRTGRNYGYTF; CDR3nt: TGTGCCAGCAGCGGCCGGACAGGGCGGAACTATGGCTACACCTTC
abundance: NA; d_gene: TRBD1; v_gene: TRBV5-4; j_gene: TRBJ1-5; CDR3aa: CASSRSTKPGQHSNQPQHF; CDR3nt: TGTGCCAGCAGCCGAAGCACCAAACCGGGACAGCATAGCAATCAGCCCCAGCATTTT
abundance: NA; d_gene: TRBD1; v_gene: TRBV19; j_gene: TRBJ1-6; CDR3aa: CASSTTGTASSYNSPLHF; CDR3nt: TGTGCCAGTAGTACCACCGGGACAGCGAGCTCCTATAATTCACCCCTCCACTTT
abundance: NA; d_gene: TRBD2; v_gene: TRBV7-6; j_gene: TRBJ2-1; CDR3aa: CASSTRARAGVSYNEQFF; CDR3nt: TGTGCCAGCAGCACGAGAGCTAGGGCGGGGGTCTCCTACAATGAGCAGTTCTTC
abundance: once; d_gene: NA; v_gene: TRBV18; j_gene: TRBJ2-3; CDR3aa: CASSAAGRDTQYF; CDR3nt: TGTGCCAGCTCCGCGGCAGGGAGGGATACGCAGTATTTT
abundance: NA; d_gene: NA; v_gene: TRBV18; j_gene: TRBJ1-2; CDR3aa: CASSPLAANYGYTF; CDR3nt: TGTGCCAGCTCACCTTTAGCAGCTAACTATGGCTACACCTTC
abundance: once; d_gene: NA; v_gene: TRBV4-2; j_gene: TRBJ2-1; CDR3aa: CASSQNRDSYNEQFF; CDR3nt: TGTGCCAGCAGCCAAAACAGAGATTCCTACAATGAGCAGTTCTTC
abundance: NA; d_gene: NA; v_gene: TRBV30; j_gene: TRBJ1-5; CDR3aa: CAWSVTDNQPQHF; CDR3nt: TGTGCCTGGAGTGTGACAGACAATCAGCCCCAGCATTTT
abundance: NA; d_gene: NA; v_gene: TRBV7-9; j_gene: TRBJ1-2; CDR3aa: CASSLRHEHGYTF; CDR3nt: TGTGCCAGCAGCTTAAGACATGAGCATGGCTACACCTTC
abundance: NA; d_gene: NA; v_gene: TRBV19; j_gene: TRBJ1-5; CDR3aa: CASSPLNAGKVGDF; CDR3nt: TGTGCCAGTAGTCCGCTAAACGCCGGGAAGGTCGGGGATTTT
abundance: once; d_gene: TRBD1; v_gene: TRBV6-5; j_gene: TRBJ1-1; CDR3aa: CASSYWTGSEAFF; CDR3nt: TGTGCCAGCAGTTACTGGACAGGGTCTGAAGCTTTCTTT
abundance: NA; d_gene: TRBD1; v_gene: TRBV27; j_gene: TRBJ2-5; CDR3aa: CASSSTTGVGETQYF; CDR3nt: TGTGCCAGCAGTTCAACGACAGGGGTTGGCGAGACCCAGTACTTC
abundance: few; d_gene: NA; v_gene: TRBV25-1; j_gene: TRBJ1-1; CDR3aa: CASKPPGTYGTEAFF; CDR3nt: TGTGCCAGCAAACCCCCTGGGACATACGGCACTGAAGCTTTCTTT
abundance: NA; d_gene: NA; v_gene: TRBV18; j_gene: TRBJ1-2; CDR3aa: CASSEAAKYYGYTF; CDR3nt: TGTGCCAGCTCAGAGGCAGCCAAATACTATGGCTACACCTTC
abundance: NA; d_gene: NA; v_gene: TRBV5-4; j_gene: TRBJ2-5; CDR3aa: CASSLEGWAAETQYF; CDR3nt: TGTGCCAGCAGCTTGGAGGGGTGGGCTGCAGAGACCCAGTACTTC
abundance: once; d_gene: NA; v_gene: TRBV7-2; j_gene: TRBJ2-1; CDR3aa: CASSLVGGPQRVSYNEQFF; CDR3nt: TGTGCCAGCAGCTTAGTCGGGGGGCCGCAAAGGGTCTCCTACAATGAGCAGTTCTTC
abundance: NA; d_gene: NA; v_gene: TRBV7-9; j_gene: TRBJ1-5; CDR3aa: CASSFSNQPQHF; CDR3nt: TGTGCCAGCAGCTTCTCCAATCAGCCCCAGCATTTT
abundance: NA; d_gene: NA; v_gene: TRBV6-1; j_gene: TRBJ1-1; CDR3aa: CASSEGAGDYPGAFF; CDR3nt: TGTGCCAGCAGTGAAGGGGCAGGAGACTACCCTGGGGCTTTCTTT
abundance: once; d_gene: TRBD1; v_gene: TRBV6-5; j_gene: TRBJ1-5; CDR3aa: CASSPGQAVQPQHF; CDR3nt: TGTGCCAGCAGTCCAGGACAGGCAGTTCAGCCCCAGCATTTT
abundance: NA; d_gene: NA; v_gene: TRBV9; j_gene: TRBJ1-2; CDR3aa: CASSVGRQGGYGYTF; CDR3nt: TGTGCCAGCAGCGTAGGGCGCCAGGGAGGATATGGCTACACCTTC
abundance: NA; d_gene: TRBD1; v_gene: TRBV5-1; j_gene: TRBJ2-2; CDR3aa: CASSTGQGANTGELFF; CDR3nt: TGCGCCAGCAGCACTGGACAGGGCGCGAACACCGGGGAGCTGTTTTTT
abundance: NA; d_gene: NA; v_gene: TRBV7-2; j_gene: TRBJ2-5; CDR3aa: CASSLDRAQETQYF; CDR3nt: TGTGCCAGCAGCTTAGACAGGGCCCAAGAGACCCAGTACTTC
abundance: NA; d_gene: NA; v_gene: TRBV7-9; j_gene: TRBJ1-5; CDR3aa: CASSLYQGPQHF; CDR3nt: TGTGCCAGCAGTCTCTATCAGGGTCCCCAGCATTTT
abundance: NA; d_gene: TRBD1; v_gene: TRBV12-5; j_gene: TRBJ2-1; CDR3aa: CASGDRDANEQFF; CDR3nt: TGTGCTAGTGGGGACAGGGATGCAAATGAGCAGTTCTTC
abundance: NA; d_gene: TRBD1; v_gene: TRBV30; j_gene: TRBJ2-3; CDR3aa: CAWSAGQGRSDTQYF; CDR3nt: TGTGCCTGGAGTGCTGGACAGGGCCGTTCAGATACGCAGTATTTT
abundance: NA; d_gene: NA; v_gene: TRBV12-3/TRBV12-4; j_gene: TRBJ1-1; CDR3aa: CASNLGGNTEAFF; CDR3nt: TGTGCCAGCAACCTAGGGGGGAACACTGAAGCTTTCTTT
abundance: NA; d_gene: NA; v_gene: TRBV7-2; j_gene: TRBJ1-2; CDR3aa: CASSLSTATYYGYTF; CDR3nt: TGTGCCAGCAGCTTATCCACAGCTACCTATTATGGCTACACCTTC
abundance: NA; d_gene: NA; v_gene: TRBV2; j_gene: TRBJ1-2; CDR3aa: CASSEARTNYGYTF; CDR3nt: TGTGCCAGCAGTGAGGCCAGGACTAACTATGGCTACACCTTC
abundance: NA; d_gene: NA; v_gene: TRBV5-6; j_gene: TRBJ1-2; CDR3aa: CASSVSSNYGYTF; CDR3nt: TGTGCCAGCAGCGTTTCCTCTAACTATGGCTACACCTTC
abundance: NA; d_gene: NA; v_gene: TRBV3-1/TRBV3-2; j_gene: TRBJ1-1; CDR3aa: CASSQVGGLTEAFF; CDR3nt: TGTGCCAGCAGCCAAGTGGGGGGGTTGACTGAAGCTTTCTTT